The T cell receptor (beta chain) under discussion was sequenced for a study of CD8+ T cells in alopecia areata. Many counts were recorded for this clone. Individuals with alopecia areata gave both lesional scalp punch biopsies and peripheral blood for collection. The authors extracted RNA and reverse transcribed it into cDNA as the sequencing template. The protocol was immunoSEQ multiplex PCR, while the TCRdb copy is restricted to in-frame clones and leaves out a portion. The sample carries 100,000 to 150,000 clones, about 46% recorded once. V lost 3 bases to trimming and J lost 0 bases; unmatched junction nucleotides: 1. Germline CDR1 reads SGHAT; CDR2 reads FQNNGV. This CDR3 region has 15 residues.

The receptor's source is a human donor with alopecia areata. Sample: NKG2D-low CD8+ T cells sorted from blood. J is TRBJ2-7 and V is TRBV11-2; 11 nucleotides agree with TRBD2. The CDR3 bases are TGTGCCAGCAGCTTTAGCGGGAGGGCCTCCTACGAGCAGTACTTC. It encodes CASSFSGRASYEQYF.